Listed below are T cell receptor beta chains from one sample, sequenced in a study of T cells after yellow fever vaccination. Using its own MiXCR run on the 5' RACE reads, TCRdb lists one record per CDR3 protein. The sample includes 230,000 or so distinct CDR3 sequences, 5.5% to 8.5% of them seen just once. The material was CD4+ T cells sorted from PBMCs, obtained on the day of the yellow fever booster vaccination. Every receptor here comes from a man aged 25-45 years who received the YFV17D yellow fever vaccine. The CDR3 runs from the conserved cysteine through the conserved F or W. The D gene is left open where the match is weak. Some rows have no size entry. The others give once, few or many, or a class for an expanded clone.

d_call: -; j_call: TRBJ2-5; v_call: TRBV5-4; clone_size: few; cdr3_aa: CASSQRSGDTQYF; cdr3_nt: TGTGCCAGCAGCCAAAGGTCGGGAGACACCCAGTACTTC
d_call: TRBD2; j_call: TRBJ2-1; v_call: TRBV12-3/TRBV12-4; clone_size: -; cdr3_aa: CASSSLAGGLRNEQFF; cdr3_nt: TGTGCCAGCAGCTCACTAGCGGGAGGTCTGCGTAATGAGCAGTTCTTC
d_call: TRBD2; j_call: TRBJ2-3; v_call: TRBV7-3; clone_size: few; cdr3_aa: CASSLRYGQAFSGRSGADTQYF; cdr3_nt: TGTGCCAGCAGCTTACGTTATGGACAGGCCTTTAGCGGGAGGAGTGGAGCAGATACGCAGTATTTT
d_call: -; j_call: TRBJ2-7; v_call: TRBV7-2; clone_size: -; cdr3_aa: CASSPRFTITYEQYF; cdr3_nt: TGTGCCAGCAGCCCTCGCTTTACAATTACCTACGAGCAGTACTTC
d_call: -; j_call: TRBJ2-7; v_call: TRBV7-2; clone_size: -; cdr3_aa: CASTYGQDEQYF; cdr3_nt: TGTGCCAGCACATACGGACAAGACGAGCAGTACTTC
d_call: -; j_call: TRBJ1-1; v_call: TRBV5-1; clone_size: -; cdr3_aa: CASSLTTDMNTEAFF; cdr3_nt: TGCGCCAGCAGCCTGACCACAGACATGAACACTGAAGCTTTCTTT
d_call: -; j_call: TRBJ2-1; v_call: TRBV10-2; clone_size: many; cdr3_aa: CASSERRNEQFF; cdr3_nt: TGCGCCAGCAGTGAGAGGCGTAACGAGCAGTTCTTC
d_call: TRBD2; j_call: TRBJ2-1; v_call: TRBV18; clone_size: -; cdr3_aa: CASSPGGASGYNEQFF; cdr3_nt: TGTGCCAGCTCACCAGGCGGAGCTAGCGGCTACAATGAGCAGTTCTTC
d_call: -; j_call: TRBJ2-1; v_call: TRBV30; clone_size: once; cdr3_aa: CAWSGGHGAQFF; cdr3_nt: TGTGCCTGGAGTGGGGGACACGGAGCGCAGTTCTTC
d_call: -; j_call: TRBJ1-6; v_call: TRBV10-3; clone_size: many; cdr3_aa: CAIIPRSYNSPLHF; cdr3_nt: TGTGCCATCATCCCCAGGTCCTATAATTCACCCCTCCACTTT
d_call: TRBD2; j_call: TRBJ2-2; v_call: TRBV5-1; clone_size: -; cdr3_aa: CASSLTLAENTGELFF; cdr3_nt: TGCGCCAGCAGCTTGACGCTAGCGGAGAACACCGGGGAGCTGTTTTTT
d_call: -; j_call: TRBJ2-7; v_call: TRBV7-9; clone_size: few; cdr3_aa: CASSRTSTYEQYF; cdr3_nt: TGTGCCAGCAGCCGCACAAGCACCTACGAGCAGTACTTC
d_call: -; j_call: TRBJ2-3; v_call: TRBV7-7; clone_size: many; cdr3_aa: CASSDISTDTQYF; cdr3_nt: TGTGCCAGCAGCGACATCAGCACAGATACGCAGTATTTT
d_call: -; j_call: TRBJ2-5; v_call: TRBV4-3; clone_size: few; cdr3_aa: CASSQEGYPLGETQYF; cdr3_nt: TGCGCCAGCAGCCAAGAGGGATATCCTTTGGGAGAGACCCAGTACTTC
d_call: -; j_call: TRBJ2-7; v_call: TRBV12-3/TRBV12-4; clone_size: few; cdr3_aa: CASSSSVSSYEQYF; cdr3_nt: TGTGCCAGCAGCTCTAGCGTTAGCTCCTACGAGCAGTACTTC
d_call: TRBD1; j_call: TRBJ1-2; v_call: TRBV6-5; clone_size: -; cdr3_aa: CASSRPGQGDYGYTF; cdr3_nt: TGTGCCAGCAGTAGACCGGGACAGGGAGACTATGGCTACACCTTC
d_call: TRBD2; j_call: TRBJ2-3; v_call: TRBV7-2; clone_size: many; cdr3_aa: CASSRLAGTDTQYF; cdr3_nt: TGTGCCAGCAGCCGACTAGCGGGTACAGATACGCAGTATTTT
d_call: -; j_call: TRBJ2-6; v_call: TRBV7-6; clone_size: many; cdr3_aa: CASSLEAGGSGANVLTF; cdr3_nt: TGTGCCAGCAGCTTAGAGGCAGGGGGGTCTGGGGCCAACGTCCTGACTTTC
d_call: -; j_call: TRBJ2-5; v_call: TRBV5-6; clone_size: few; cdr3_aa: CASSETGSRETQYF; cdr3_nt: TGTGCCAGCAGCGAAACCGGGAGCCGGGAGACCCAGTACTTC
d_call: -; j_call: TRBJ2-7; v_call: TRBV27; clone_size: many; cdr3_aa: CASSLTGHEQYF; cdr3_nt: TGTGCCAGCAGTTTGACAGGTCACGAGCAGTACTTC
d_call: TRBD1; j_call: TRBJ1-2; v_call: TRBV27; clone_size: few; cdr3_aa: CASSFDRGRFFGGYTF; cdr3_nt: TGTGCCAGCAGTTTTGACAGGGGGCGCTTCTTTGGCGGCTACACCTTC
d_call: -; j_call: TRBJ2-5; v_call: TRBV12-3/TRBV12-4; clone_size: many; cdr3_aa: CASSLVRRETQYF; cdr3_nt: TGTGCCAGCAGTTTGGTCAGGCGAGAGACCCAGTACTTC
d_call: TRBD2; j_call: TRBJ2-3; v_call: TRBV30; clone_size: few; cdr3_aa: CAVQRDSPDTQYF; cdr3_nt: TGTGCCGTTCAGCGGGATTCTCCAGATACGCAGTATTTT
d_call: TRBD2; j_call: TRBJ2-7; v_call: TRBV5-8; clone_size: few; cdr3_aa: CASSFPSGSVYEQYF; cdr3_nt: TGTGCCAGCAGCTTCCCCAGCGGGAGTGTGTACGAGCAGTACTTC
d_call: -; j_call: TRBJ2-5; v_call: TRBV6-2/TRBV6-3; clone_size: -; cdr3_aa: CASTSPRGGGETQYF; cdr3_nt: TGTGCCAGCACCTCCCCGAGAGGGGGGGGAGAGACCCAGTACTTC
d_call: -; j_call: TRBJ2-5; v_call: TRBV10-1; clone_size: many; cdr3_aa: CASSESPGSQETQYF; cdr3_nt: TGCGCCAGCAGTGAGTCTCCAGGGTCCCAAGAGACCCAGTACTTC
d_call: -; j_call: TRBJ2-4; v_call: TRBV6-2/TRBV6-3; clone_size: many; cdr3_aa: CASGELAKNIQYF; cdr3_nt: TGTGCCAGCGGGGAACTAGCCAAAAACATTCAGTACTTC
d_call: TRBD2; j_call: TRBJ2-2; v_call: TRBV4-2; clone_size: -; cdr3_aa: CASSQGLTSGSTGELFF; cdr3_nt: TGTGCCAGCAGCCAAGGATTGACTAGCGGGAGCACCGGGGAGCTGTTTTTT
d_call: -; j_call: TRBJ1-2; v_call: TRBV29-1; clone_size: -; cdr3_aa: CSVDPGGGGYTF; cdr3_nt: TGCAGCGTTGATCCGGGGGGCGGGGGCTACACCTTC
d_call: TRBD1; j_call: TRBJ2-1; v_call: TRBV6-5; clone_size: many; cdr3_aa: CASSYGTGTYNEQFF; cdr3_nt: TGTGCCAGCAGTTACGGGACAGGCACCTACAATGAGCAGTTCTTC
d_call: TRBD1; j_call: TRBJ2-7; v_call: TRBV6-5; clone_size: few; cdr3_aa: CASSYRTPGQGPYEQYF; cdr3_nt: TGTGCCAGCAGTTACCGAACGCCGGGACAGGGACCCTACGAGCAGTACTTC
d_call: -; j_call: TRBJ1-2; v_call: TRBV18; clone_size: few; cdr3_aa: CASSIDRSYGYTF; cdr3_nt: TGTGCCAGCTCAATTGACAGGAGCTATGGCTACACCTTC
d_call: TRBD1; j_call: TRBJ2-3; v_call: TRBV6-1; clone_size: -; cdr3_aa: CASSQLTGTADLYF; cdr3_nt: TGTGCCAGCAGTCAACTGACCGGGACAGCAGATTTGTATTTT
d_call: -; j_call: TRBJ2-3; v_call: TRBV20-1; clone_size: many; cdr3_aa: CSSSLVGTDTQYF; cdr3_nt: TGCAGCTCAAGCCTGGTTGGCACAGATACGCAGTATTTT
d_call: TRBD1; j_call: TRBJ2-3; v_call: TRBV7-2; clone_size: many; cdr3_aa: CASKRDRATDTQYF; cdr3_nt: TGTGCCAGCAAAAGGGACAGGGCCACAGATACGCAGTATTTT
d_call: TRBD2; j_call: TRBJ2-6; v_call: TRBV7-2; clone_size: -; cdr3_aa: CASSPRSGNSGANVLTF; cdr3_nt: TGTGCCAGCAGCCCCCGCAGCGGGAACTCTGGGGCCAACGTCCTGACTTTC
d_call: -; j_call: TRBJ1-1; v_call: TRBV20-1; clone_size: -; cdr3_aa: CSARDWGGKNTEAFF; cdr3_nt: TGCAGTGCTAGAGATTGGGGGGGAAAGAACACTGAAGCTTTCTTT
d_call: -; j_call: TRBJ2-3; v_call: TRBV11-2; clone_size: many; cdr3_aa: CASSPQFGTDTQYF; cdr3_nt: TGTGCCAGCAGCCCACAGTTCGGCACAGATACGCAGTATTTT